These 10 T cell receptor beta chains share one sample of origin, sequenced in a study of tumor and adjacent non-tumor tissue in lung cancer (dated by TCRdb to between 2018 and 2020). Bulk unsorted tissue served as the source for RNA extraction, and RNA quality was assessed using a NanoDrop ND-1000 and an Agilent 2100. Receptor amplification or capture employed multiplex PCR. The sequencing machine was an Illumina HiSeq 2500. TCRbeta libraries were constructed through three rounds of nested PCR with primers (Table S4) according to protocols modified from ARM-PCR. Through fastp at Q25 and MiXCR, TCRdb rebuilt clones from the public reads, retaining in-frame beta chains. When rows share a CDR3 protein, they turn into one entry using the most common DNA and genes. The sample records tens of thousands of distinct CDR3 sequences, around 70% of which are singletons. The ten largest clones capture roughly 13% of the sample.

The source material was lung tumor tissue. The receptors here all came from a woman in her seventies with non-small cell lung cancer.

For this clonotype: With a much larger clone just one base away, this may be a read error. This chain connects TRBV7-8 to TRBJ2-3; 7 bases line up with TRBD2. Per germline, CDR1 SGHVS and CDR2 FQNEAQ. CDR3 length: 16 residues. This chain's CDR3 is CASSWESGGRTDMQYF. Written as DNA, the CDR3 is TGTGCCAGCAGCTGGGAGTCGGGAGGACGCACAGATATGCAGTATTTT.

This clonotype was seen only a few times. This may stem from a read error, because a much larger clone lies one nucleotide away. This chain uses TRBV6-5 with TRBJ1-6; maybe TRBD1 (5 bases). The CDR3 extends over 18 amino acids. V dropped 2 bases and J dropped 7 bases, with 21 bases sitting between them. Germline loops: CDR1 MNHEY, CDR2 SVGAGI. The CDR3 DNA reads TGTGCCAGCAGTTACCATTCCCCGAGACAGCGGAAGAATTCACCCCTCCACTTT. Translated, it gives CASSYHSPRQRKNSPLHF.

As concerns this clonotype: Because the CDR3 is missing its conserved closing phenylalanine or tryptophan, this is likely a read error. The chain combines TRBV6-1 with TRBJ1-6, with 8 bases lining up with TRBD1. Germline V CDR1 and CDR2: MNHNS, SASEGT. The CDR3 runs 14 residues. The ends lost 4 bases at V and 7 bases at J; junction bases unmatched: 3. This CDR3 reads CASSVTGENSPLHL. CDR3 DNA: TGTGCCAGCAGTGTGACAGGGGAGAATTCACCCCTCCACTTA.

The rearrangement uses TRBV4-1 and TRBJ2-3; unclear D gene. Per germline, CDR1 MGHRA and CDR2 YSYEKL. Trimming shortened V by 5 bases and J by 14 bases, and 26 bases separated the two germline ends. This CDR3 is 15 amino acids long. CDR3 in amino acids: CASSKGRISTDTLYF. CDR3 DNA: TGCGCCAGCAGCAAAGGACGGATTAGCACAGATACACTGTATTTT.

This clonotype was detected a few times. Because it lacks the conserved phenylalanine or tryptophan at the end, this CDR3 is likely a read error. The chain links TRBV11-3 to TRBJ2-3; D might be TRBD2 (6 bases). The length of the CDR3 is 17 residues. CDR1 is SGHNT and CDR2 is YENEEA in the germline V gene. CDR3 sequence: CTSSQYTGEESTDTQYL. The CDR3 DNA reads as TGTACCAGCAGCCAATACACCGGGGAGGAGAGCACAGATACGCAGTATCTT.

Concerning this clonotype itself: A much larger clonotype is one base distant, so this may be a read error. V is TRBV20-1 and J is TRBJ2-5; the D gene is possibly TRBD2 (6 bases). The CDR3 consists of 16 residues. V shed 3 bases and J shed 2 bases, with 19 bases lying between them. Germline V gives CDR1 DFQATT, CDR2 SNEGSKA (reference sequence). CDR3 in DNA: TGCAGTGCTAGCCCCGCGGGGTTATCGGGGCAAGAGACCCAGTACTTC. As protein: CSASPAGLSGQETQYF.

The sample holds many counts of this clonotype. The chain has TRBV29-1 and TRBJ2-5; D not certain. From germline, CDR1 is SQVTM and CDR2 ANQGSEA. V lost 4 bases and J lost 5, with 5 bases in between. The CDR3 consists of 10 residues. This CDR3 is CSVVEETQYF. The DNA for the CDR3 is TGCAGCGTTGTGGAGGAGACCCAGTACTTC.

Notes on this clonotype: One junction end does not reproduce the germline sequence, and a read error may be involved. The rearrangement joins TRBV29-1 to TRBJ2-5; TRBD2 matches at 8 bases. Germline CDR1 reads SQVTM; CDR2 reads ANQGSEA. This CDR3 has 13 residues. The CDR3 protein is CSVDGRALESQYF. The CDR3 nucleotides read TGCAGTGTTGACGGGAGGGCCTTAGAGAGCCAATACTTC.

The gene calls are TRBV28 and TRBJ2-7; unclear D gene. The germline V gene encodes CDR1 MDHEN and CDR2 SYDVKM. The CDR3 is 14 residues long. The DNA for the CDR3 is TGTACCTGCAAACCACGGGCAGAGACCTACGAGCAGTACTTC. Residues: CTCKPRAETYEQYF. Full variable domain (remainder filled in from reference TRBV28 and TRBJ2-7): DVKVTQSSRYLVKRTGEKVFLECVQDMDHENMFWYRQDPGLGLRLIYFSYDVKMKEKGDIPEGYSVSREKKERFSLILESASTNQTSMYLCTCKPRAETYEQYFGPGTRLTVT.

A remark on this clonotype: The conserved phenylalanine or tryptophan normally closing the CDR3 is absent here, so this likely arose from a read error. The DNA is left out, because the CDR3 cannot be placed on it with certainty; the CDR3 is given as TCRdb lists it. The chain has TRBV7-9 and TRBJ1-2. Termini included, the CDR3 measures 16 amino acids. Germline V gene lookup returns CDR1 SEHNR and CDR2 FQNEAQ (reference sequence). CDR3 sequence: CASSLAQRTDLLRVTI.